This is a list of T cell receptor beta chains from one sample in a study of blood T cell repertoires in COVID-19. Produced via immunoSEQ multiplex PCR; TCRdb's table is partial and in-frame only. In the table there are 100,000 to 140,000 clones, around 92% of which are singletons. The sequencing sample was made of peripheral blood. These receptors all stem from a man aged 35-49 years with active or convalescent COVID-19. Both conserved end residues are part of each CDR3. The D gene is left open where the match is weak. Not every row has a clone size; where given, it reads once, few, many or a size class.

v_call: TRBV18
clone_size: .
d_call: TRBD1
j_call: TRBJ1-1
cdr3_nt: TGTGCCAGCTCACTTCAGGGGGCGGGAACTGAAGCTTTCTTT
cdr3_aa: CASSLQGAGTEAFF

v_call: TRBV16
clone_size: once
d_call: .
j_call: TRBJ1-4
cdr3_nt: TGTGCCAGCAGCCAAAACTTCGAGACAAACGTTTTT
cdr3_aa: CASSQNFETNVF

v_call: TRBV27
clone_size: .
d_call: .
j_call: TRBJ1-2
cdr3_nt: TGTGCCAGCAGCCCCAAGGGGTTTACAGGGAGCTATGGCTACACCTTC
cdr3_aa: CASSPKGFTGSYGYTF

v_call: TRBV5-1
clone_size: once
d_call: .
j_call: TRBJ2-7
cdr3_nt: TGCGCCAGCAGCTTGTCGGGGACACCTGCTTACGAGCAGTACTTC
cdr3_aa: CASSLSGTPAYEQYF

v_call: TRBV5-6
clone_size: .
d_call: TRBD1
j_call: TRBJ1-4
cdr3_nt: TGTGCCAGCAGCTTGGAGCAACAGGGGGCTGAAAAACTGTTTTTT
cdr3_aa: CASSLEQQGAEKLFF

v_call: TRBV28
clone_size: .
d_call: TRBD2
j_call: TRBJ2-3
cdr3_nt: TGTGCCAGCAGAAGCGGGAGTGCGTTCACAGATACGCAGTATTTT
cdr3_aa: CASRSGSAFTDTQYF

v_call: TRBV28
clone_size: .
d_call: .
j_call: TRBJ1-1
cdr3_nt: TGTGCCAGCACCCGCCGGCGGGGATTGAACACTGAAGCTTTCTTT
cdr3_aa: CASTRRRGLNTEAFF

v_call: TRBV20-1
clone_size: .
d_call: TRBD1
j_call: TRBJ1-1
cdr3_nt: TGCAGTGCTCAGGACAGGATTGAAGCTTTCTTT
cdr3_aa: CSAQDRIEAFF

v_call: TRBV28
clone_size: .
d_call: TRBD1
j_call: TRBJ1-2
cdr3_nt: TGTGCCAGCAGTTTTATGGCAGGGGGCGCGAAAGGCTATGGCTACACCTTC
cdr3_aa: CASSFMAGGAKGYGYTF

v_call: TRBV25-1
clone_size: .
d_call: .
j_call: TRBJ2-7
cdr3_nt: TGTGCCAGCAGTGGGTGGACAAACCGCTACGAGCAGTACTTC
cdr3_aa: CASSGWTNRYEQYF

v_call: TRBV28
clone_size: .
d_call: .
j_call: TRBJ2-5
cdr3_nt: TGTGCCAGTGAGCGGACGGGGGAGACCCAGTACTTC
cdr3_aa: CASERTGETQYF

v_call: TRBV30
clone_size: .
d_call: TRBD1
j_call: TRBJ1-2
cdr3_nt: TGTGCCTGGAGCCGGGCAGGGACAGGGCCCCTCGGCTATGGCTACACCTTC
cdr3_aa: CAWSRAGTGPLGYGYTF

v_call: TRBV7-8
clone_size: .
d_call: .
j_call: TRBJ1-1
cdr3_nt: TGTGCCAGCAGCCCCACCCAGGGGAACACTGAAGCTTTCTTT
cdr3_aa: CASSPTQGNTEAFF

v_call: TRBV28
clone_size: once
d_call: .
j_call: TRBJ2-5
cdr3_nt: TGTGCCAGCAGTTTAGGCGGGGTGTCGGGGGAGACCCAGTACTTC
cdr3_aa: CASSLGGVSGETQYF

v_call: TRBV6-4
clone_size: few
d_call: .
j_call: TRBJ2-6
cdr3_nt: TGTGCCAGCCAACCCTACTCTGGGGCCAACGTCCTGACTTTC
cdr3_aa: CASQPYSGANVLTF

v_call: TRBV19
clone_size: .
d_call: .
j_call: TRBJ2-6
cdr3_nt: TGTGCCATATCCCCGGGAGGGGCCAACGTCCTGACTTTC
cdr3_aa: CAISPGGANVLTF

v_call: TRBV6-5
clone_size: .
d_call: TRBD2
j_call: TRBJ2-7
cdr3_nt: TGTGCCGGTGGACTAGCGGGGCCCTACGAGCAGTACTTC
cdr3_aa: CAGGLAGPYEQYF

v_call: TRBV7-2
clone_size: .
d_call: .
j_call: TRBJ2-2
cdr3_nt: TGTGCCAGCAGCTTAAGTCCCACCCGGGGCACCGGGGAGCTGTTTTTT
cdr3_aa: CASSLSPTRGTGELFF

v_call: TRBV19
clone_size: .
d_call: .
j_call: TRBJ1-5
cdr3_nt: TGTGCCAGTAGTATCTCGGGGAACCCGAATCAGCCCCAGCATTTT
cdr3_aa: CASSISGNPNQPQHF

v_call: TRBV7-9
clone_size: .
d_call: .
j_call: TRBJ1-6
cdr3_nt: TGTGCCAGCAGCTCCTACCGACCGGGTTCACCCCTCCACTTT
cdr3_aa: CASSSYRPGSPLHF

v_call: TRBV9
clone_size: .
d_call: .
j_call: TRBJ1-1
cdr3_nt: TGTGCCAGCAGCGTATCGGTGAACACTGAAGCTTTCTTT
cdr3_aa: CASSVSVNTEAFF

v_call: TRBV4-2
clone_size: once
d_call: TRBD1
j_call: TRBJ1-3
cdr3_nt: TGTGCCAGCAGAGACTCAGGGGGCCCCACCATATATTTT
cdr3_aa: CASRDSGGPTIYF

v_call: TRBV19
clone_size: .
d_call: TRBD2
j_call: TRBJ2-2
cdr3_nt: TGTGCCAGTAGTCTCGGGGGGTACACCGGGGAGCTGTTTTTT
cdr3_aa: CASSLGGYTGELFF

v_call: TRBV18
clone_size: .
d_call: .
j_call: TRBJ1-1
cdr3_nt: TGTGCCAGCTCACCACAGGGGAGGGACGGGACTGAAGCTTTCTTT
cdr3_aa: CASSPQGRDGTEAFF

v_call: TRBV7-8
clone_size: .
d_call: .
j_call: TRBJ2-5
cdr3_nt: TGTGCCAGCAGCGGCGGGGTTCGTGGCGAGACCCAGTACTTC
cdr3_aa: CASSGGVRGETQYF

v_call: TRBV4-3
clone_size: .
d_call: TRBD2
j_call: TRBJ2-1
cdr3_nt: TGCGCCAGCAGCCTGGTCCGGACTAGCGGCCACAATGAGCAGTTCTTC
cdr3_aa: CASSLVRTSGHNEQFF

v_call: TRBV27
clone_size: .
d_call: TRBD2
j_call: TRBJ2-3
cdr3_nt: TGTGCCAGCAGGATGATAGCGGGAGGAGGCACAGATACGCAGTATTTT
cdr3_aa: CASRMIAGGGTDTQYF

v_call: TRBV21-1
clone_size: .
d_call: .
j_call: TRBJ2-7
cdr3_nt: TGTGCCAGCAGCAAGCTGACAGGGGAGATCTACGAGCAGTACTTC
cdr3_aa: CASSKLTGEIYEQYF

v_call: TRBV9
clone_size: .
d_call: TRBD1
j_call: TRBJ2-7
cdr3_nt: TGTGCCAGCAGCTTAGGTAGGGACAGTTTCTACGAGCAGTACTTC
cdr3_aa: CASSLGRDSFYEQYF

v_call: TRBV18
clone_size: .
d_call: .
j_call: TRBJ1-2
cdr3_nt: TGTGCCAGCTCGGAACAGGGAAGCTATGGCTACACCTTC
cdr3_aa: CASSEQGSYGYTF

v_call: TRBV2
clone_size: .
d_call: TRBD1
j_call: TRBJ2-5
cdr3_nt: TGTGCCAGCAGTGGGGGGACAGGGCGGGCGGAGACCCAGTACTTC
cdr3_aa: CASSGGTGRAETQYF

v_call: TRBV28
clone_size: once
d_call: .
j_call: TRBJ1-2
cdr3_nt: TGTGCCAGCAGTGCTGTGGCACAGGGTGTCTATGGCTACACCTTC
cdr3_aa: CASSAVAQGVYGYTF

v_call: TRBV2
clone_size: .
d_call: .
j_call: TRBJ1-1
cdr3_nt: TGTGCCAGCAGTGGGGAGGGGAGGACTGAAGCTTTCTTT
cdr3_aa: CASSGEGRTEAFF

v_call: TRBV18
clone_size: .
d_call: .
j_call: TRBJ1-6
cdr3_nt: TGTGCCAGCTCATCAAACAGGGATTCACCCCTCCACTTT
cdr3_aa: CASSSNRDSPLHF

v_call: TRBV9
clone_size: .
d_call: .
j_call: TRBJ2-3
cdr3_nt: TGTGCCAGCAGCTTGCAGGGTCGGGGCACAGATACGCAGTATTTT
cdr3_aa: CASSLQGRGTDTQYF